This T cell receptor beta chain emerged from a study of vaccination effects on CD4 cells after COVID-19. Antigen-specific CD4+ T cells were first expanded with viral peptide pools by the ViraFEST assay and only then sequenced. The authors isolated CD4+ T cells after roughly 10 days of culture. The vaccine recipients had no prior SARS-CoV-2 infection, with negative nucleocapsid antibodies. The CDR3 contains 17 residues. Trimming cost V 0 bases and J 3 bases; bases outside gene matches: 7. The germline CDR1 and CDR2 sequences are SGDLS and YYNGEE. The table came from immunoSEQ multiplex PCR; TCRdb's copy has only in-frame clones and leaves some out. The sample holds tens of thousands of clones, roughly 70% seen once. With regard to this clone: Its specificity is not known.

Sample: CD4+ T cells from PBMCs cultured with HCoV-OC43 spike peptides, taken before COVID-19 vaccination. Stated subset: HCoV-OC43 spike overlapping peptide pool stimulation. The clonotype originates from a human donor who received a COVID-19 vaccine. The gene calls are TRBV9 and TRBJ2-1; 9 nucleotides match TRBD1. CDR3 DNA sequence: TGTGCCAGCAGCGTAGACGGGACAGGGATAAACTACAATGAGCAGTTCTTC. Translation: CASSVDGTGINYNEQFF.